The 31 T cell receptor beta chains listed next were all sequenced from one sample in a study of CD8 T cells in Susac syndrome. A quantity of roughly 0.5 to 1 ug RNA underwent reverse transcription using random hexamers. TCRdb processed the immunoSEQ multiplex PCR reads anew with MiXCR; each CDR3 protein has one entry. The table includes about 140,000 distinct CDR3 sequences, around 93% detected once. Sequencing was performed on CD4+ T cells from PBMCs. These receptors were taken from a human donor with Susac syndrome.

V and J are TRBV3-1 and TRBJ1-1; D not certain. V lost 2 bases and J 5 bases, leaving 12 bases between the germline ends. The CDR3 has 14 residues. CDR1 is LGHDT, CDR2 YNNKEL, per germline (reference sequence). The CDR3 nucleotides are TGTGCCAGCAGCCAAAACGGAGGGAGGACTGAAGCTTTCTTT. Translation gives CASSQNGGRTEAFF.

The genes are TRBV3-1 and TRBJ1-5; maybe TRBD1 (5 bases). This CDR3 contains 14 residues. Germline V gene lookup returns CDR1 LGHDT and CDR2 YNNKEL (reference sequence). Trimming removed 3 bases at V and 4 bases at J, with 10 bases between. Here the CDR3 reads CASSQGLPNQPQHF. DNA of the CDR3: TGTGCCAGCAGCCAGGGACTTCCAAATCAGCCCCAGCATTTT. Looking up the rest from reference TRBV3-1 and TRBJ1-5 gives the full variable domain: DTAVSQTPKYLVTQMGNDKSIKCEQNLGHDTMYWYKQDSKKFLKIMFSYNNKELIINETVPNRFSPKSPDKAHLNLHINSLELGDSAVYFCASSQGLPNQPQHFGDGTRLSIL.

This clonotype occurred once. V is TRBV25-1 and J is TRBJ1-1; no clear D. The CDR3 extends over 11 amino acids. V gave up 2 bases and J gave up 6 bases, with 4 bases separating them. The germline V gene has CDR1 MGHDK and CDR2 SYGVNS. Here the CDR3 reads CASSEVAEAFF. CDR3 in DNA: TGTGCCAGCAGTGAAGTCGCTGAAGCTTTCTTT.

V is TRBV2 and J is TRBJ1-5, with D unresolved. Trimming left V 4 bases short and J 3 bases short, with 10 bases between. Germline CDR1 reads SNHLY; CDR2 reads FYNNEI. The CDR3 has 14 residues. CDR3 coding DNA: TGTGCCAGCAGTGTTTTGGGCCCCAATCAGCCCCAGCATTTT. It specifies CASSVLGPNQPQHF.

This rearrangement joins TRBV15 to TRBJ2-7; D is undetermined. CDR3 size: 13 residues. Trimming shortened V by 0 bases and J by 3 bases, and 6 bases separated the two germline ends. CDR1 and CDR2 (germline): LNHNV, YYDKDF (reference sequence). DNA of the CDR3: TGTGCCACCAGCAGAGATACAAACTACGAGCAGTACTTC. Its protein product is CATSRDTNYEQYF.

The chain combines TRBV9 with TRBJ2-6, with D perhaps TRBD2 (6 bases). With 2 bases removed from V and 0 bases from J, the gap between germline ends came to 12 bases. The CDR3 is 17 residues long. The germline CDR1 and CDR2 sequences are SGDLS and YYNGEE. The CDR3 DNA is TGTGCCAGCAGCGTTGGTCCGGGAGACTCTGGGGCCAACGTCCTGACTTTC. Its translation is CASSVGPGDSGANVLTF. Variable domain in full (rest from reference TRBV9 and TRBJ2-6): DSGVTQTPKHLITATGQRVTLRCSPRSGDLSVYWYQQSLDQGLQFLIQYYNGEERAKGNILERFSAQQFPDLHSELNLSSLELGDSALYFCASSVGPGDSGANVLTFGAGSRLTVL.

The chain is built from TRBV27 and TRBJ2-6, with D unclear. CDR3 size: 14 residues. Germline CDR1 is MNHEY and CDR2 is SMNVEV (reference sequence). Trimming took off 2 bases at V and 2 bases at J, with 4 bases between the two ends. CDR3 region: CASSLRAGANVLTF. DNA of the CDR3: TGTGCCAGCAGTTTAAGAGCTGGGGCCAACGTCCTGACTTTC.

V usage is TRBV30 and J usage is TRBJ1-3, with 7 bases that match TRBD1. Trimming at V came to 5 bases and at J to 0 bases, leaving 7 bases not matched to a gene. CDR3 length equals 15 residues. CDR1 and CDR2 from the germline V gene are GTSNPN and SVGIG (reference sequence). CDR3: CAWAGTVLSGNTIYF. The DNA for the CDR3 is TGTGCCTGGGCCGGGACAGTTCTCTCTGGAAACACCATATATTTT.

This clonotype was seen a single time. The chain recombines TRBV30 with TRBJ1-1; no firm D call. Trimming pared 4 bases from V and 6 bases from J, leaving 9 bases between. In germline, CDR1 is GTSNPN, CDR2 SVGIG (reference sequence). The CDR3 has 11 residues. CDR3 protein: CAWMANSEAFF. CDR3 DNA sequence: TGTGCCTGGATGGCCAATTCTGAAGCTTTCTTT.

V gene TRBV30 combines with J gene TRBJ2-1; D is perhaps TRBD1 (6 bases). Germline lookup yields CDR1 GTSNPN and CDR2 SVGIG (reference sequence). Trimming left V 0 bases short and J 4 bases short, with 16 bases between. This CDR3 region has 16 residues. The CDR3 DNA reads TGTGCCTGGAGTGTCCGGACAGTAAAAGGATACAATGAGCAGTTCTTC. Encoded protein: CAWSVRTVKGYNEQFF.

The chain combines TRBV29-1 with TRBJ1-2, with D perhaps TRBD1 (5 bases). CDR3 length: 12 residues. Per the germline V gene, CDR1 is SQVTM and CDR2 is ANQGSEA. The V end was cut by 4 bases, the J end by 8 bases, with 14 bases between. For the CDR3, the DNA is TGCAGCGTTGGGGCAGGGTTCGTAGGCTACACCTTC. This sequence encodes CSVGAGFVGYTF.

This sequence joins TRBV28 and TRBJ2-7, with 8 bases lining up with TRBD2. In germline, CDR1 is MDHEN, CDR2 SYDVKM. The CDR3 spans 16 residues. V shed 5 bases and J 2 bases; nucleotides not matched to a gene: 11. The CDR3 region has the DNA TGTGCCAGCAGTCTCAGGCCTGACGGGAGGGCCTACGAGCAGTACTTC. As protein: CASSLRPDGRAYEQYF.

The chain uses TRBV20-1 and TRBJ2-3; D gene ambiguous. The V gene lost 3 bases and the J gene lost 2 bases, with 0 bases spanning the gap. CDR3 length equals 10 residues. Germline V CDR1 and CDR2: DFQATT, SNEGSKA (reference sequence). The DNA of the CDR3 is TGCAGTGCTAGCACAGATACGCAGTATTTT. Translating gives CSASTDTQYF.

Here the CDR3 reads CASSVMPGQGHYEQYF. The CDR3 nucleotides are TGCGCCAGCAGTGTAATGCCGGGACAGGGCCACTACGAGCAGTACTTC. The chain uses TRBV5-1 and TRBJ2-7; 9 bases fit TRBD1. Per the germline V gene, CDR1 is SGHRS and CDR2 is YFSETQ. CDR3 length: 16 amino acids. V was pared by 5 bases and J by 3 bases, with 12 bases of the junction left unmatched.

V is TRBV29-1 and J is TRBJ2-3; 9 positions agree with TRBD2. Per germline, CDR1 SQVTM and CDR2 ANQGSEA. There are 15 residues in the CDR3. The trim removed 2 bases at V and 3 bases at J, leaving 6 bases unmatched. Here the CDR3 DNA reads TGCAGCGTTGAAAAGCCTAGCGGGAATACAGATACGCAGTATTTT. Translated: CSVEKPSGNTDTQYF.

In DNA form, the CDR3 reads TGCAGTGCTAGGGGAGGGGTCGTTGAGACCCAGTACTTC. Its translation: CSARGGVVETQYF. The chain joins TRBV20-1 to TRBJ2-5; 7 positions match TRBD2. Germline V gene lookup returns CDR1 DFQATT and CDR2 SNEGSKA (reference sequence). The CDR3 spans 13 residues. Trimming at V came to 3 bases and at J to 5 bases, leaving 6 bases not matched to a gene.

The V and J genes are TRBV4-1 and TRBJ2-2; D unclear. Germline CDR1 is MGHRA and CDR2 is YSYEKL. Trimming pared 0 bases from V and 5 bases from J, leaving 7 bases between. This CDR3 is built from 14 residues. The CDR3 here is CASSQDGRTGELFF. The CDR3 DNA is TGCGCCAGCAGCCAAGATGGAAGGACCGGGGAGCTGTTTTTT.

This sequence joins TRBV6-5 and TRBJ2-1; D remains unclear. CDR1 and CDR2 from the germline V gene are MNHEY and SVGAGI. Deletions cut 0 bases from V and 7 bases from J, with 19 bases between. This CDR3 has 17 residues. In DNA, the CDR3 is TGTGCCAGCAGTTACTCTAGAGGTTTCGGGTCTACGAATGAGCAGTTCTTC. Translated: CASSYSRGFGSTNEQFF.

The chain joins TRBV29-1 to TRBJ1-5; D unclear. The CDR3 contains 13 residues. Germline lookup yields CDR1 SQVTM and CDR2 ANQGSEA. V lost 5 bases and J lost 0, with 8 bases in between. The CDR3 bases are TGCAGCGTTCTGGAGAATAGCAATCAGCCCCAGCATTTT. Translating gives CSVLENSNQPQHF.

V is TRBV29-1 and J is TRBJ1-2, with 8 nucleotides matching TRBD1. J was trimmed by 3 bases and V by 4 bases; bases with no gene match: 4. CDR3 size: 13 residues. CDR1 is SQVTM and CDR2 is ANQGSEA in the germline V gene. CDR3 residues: CSVGTGRYYGYTF. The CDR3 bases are TGCAGCGTTGGGACAGGGCGTTACTATGGCTACACCTTC.

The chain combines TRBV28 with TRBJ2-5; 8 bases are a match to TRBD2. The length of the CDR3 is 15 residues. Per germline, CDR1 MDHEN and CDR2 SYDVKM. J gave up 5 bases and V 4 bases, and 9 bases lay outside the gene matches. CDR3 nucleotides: TGTGCCAGCAGTTCGATCGGGGGGGCCCTGGAGACCCAGTACTTC. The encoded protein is CASSSIGGALETQYF.

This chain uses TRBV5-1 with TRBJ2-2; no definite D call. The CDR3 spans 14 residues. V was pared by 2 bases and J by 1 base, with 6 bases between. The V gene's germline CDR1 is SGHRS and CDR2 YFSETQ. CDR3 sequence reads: CASSFKVNTGELFF. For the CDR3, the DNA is TGCGCCAGCAGCTTCAAAGTGAACACCGGGGAGCTGTTTTTT.

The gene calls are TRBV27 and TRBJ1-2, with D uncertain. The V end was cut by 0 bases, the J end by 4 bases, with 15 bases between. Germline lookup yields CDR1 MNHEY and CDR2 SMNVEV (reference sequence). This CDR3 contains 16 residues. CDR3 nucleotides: TGTGCCAGCAGTTTATCGATCCACAAGACTCCCTATGGCTACACCTTC. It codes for CASSLSIHKTPYGYTF.

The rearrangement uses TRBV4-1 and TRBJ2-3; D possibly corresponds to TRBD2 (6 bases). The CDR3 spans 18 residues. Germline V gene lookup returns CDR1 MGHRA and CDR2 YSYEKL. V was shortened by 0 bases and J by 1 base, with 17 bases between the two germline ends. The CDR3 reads CASSQEKLSGGGTDTQYF. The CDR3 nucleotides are TGCGCCAGCAGCCAAGAGAAGTTAAGCGGAGGGGGCACAGATACGCAGTATTTT.

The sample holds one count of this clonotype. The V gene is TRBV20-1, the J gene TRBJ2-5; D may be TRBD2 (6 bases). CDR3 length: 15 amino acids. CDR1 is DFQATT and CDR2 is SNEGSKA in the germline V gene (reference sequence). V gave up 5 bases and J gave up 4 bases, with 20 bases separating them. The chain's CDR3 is CSAQPTGRERETQYF. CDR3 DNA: TGCAGTGCTCAGCCCACGGGACGGGAGAGAGAGACCCAGTACTTC.

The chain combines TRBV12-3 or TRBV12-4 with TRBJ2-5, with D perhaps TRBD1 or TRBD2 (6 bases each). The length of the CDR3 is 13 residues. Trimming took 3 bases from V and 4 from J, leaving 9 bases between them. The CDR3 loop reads CASSFGGPETQYF. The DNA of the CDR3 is TGTGCCAGCAGTTTTGGGGGGCCAGAGACCCAGTACTTC.

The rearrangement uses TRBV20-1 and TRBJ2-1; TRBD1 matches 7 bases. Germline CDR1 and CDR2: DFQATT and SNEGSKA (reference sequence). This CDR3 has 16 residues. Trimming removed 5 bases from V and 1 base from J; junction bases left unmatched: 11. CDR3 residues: CSARWSTGHSYNEQFF. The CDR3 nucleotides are TGCAGTGCTCGCTGGTCGACAGGGCATTCCTACAATGAGCAGTTCTTC.

The CDR3 nucleotides read TGTGCCAGCAGTTGGGCAGGCCTTAGGGATGGCTACACCTTC. Translated: CASSWAGLRDGYTF. The V gene is TRBV28, the J gene TRBJ1-2, with D unresolved. V lost 4 bases, J lost 6 bases, and 15 bases lay in between. In germline, CDR1 is MDHEN, CDR2 SYDVKM. This CDR3 has 14 amino acids.

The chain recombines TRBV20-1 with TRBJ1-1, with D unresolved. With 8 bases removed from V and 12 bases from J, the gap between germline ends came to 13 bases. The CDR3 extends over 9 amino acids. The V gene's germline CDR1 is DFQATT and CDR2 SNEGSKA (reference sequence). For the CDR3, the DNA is TGCAGTACCTCCCGGGAGCCTTTCTTT. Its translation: CSTSREPFF.

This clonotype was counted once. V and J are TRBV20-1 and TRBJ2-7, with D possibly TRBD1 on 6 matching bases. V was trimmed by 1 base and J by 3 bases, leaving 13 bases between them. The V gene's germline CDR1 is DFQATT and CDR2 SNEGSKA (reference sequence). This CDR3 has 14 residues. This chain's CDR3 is CSARGQVQGYEQYF. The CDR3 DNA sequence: TGCAGTGCTAGAGGACAGGTGCAGGGCTACGAGCAGTACTTC.

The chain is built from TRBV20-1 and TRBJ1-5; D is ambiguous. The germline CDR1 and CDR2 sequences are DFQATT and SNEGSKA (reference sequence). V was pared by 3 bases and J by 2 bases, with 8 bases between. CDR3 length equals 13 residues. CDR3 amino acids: CSASTAGNQPQHF. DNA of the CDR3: TGCAGTGCTAGTACGGCAGGCAATCAGCCCCAGCATTTT.